The clone carrying this T cell receptor (beta chain) occurred many times. Antigen unknown. The ends were cut back, 8 bases at V and 7 bases at J, with 12 bases in the middle. The CDR3 loop spans 13 amino acids. The germline CDR1 and CDR2 sequences are SGHTA and FQGNSA. Amplicons of TCR beta CDR3 were generated from genomic DNA by two-round multiplex PCR. Used in first-round PCR were primers specific to each TRBV and TRBJ gene. TCRdb reprocessed the multiplex PCR reads with MiXCR, giving one entry per CDR3 protein. This table holds fewer than 25,000 distinct CDR3 sequences, about 26% found once. The record originates from a study of prognosis after radiotherapy for stage I lung cancer. Study in general: There were no patients who received concurrent therapy with stereotactic body radiotherapy. General study results and limits: TRBV and TRBJ gene usage reportedly differed between patients with and without metastases.

This clonotype originated in a donor at least 50 years old with non-small cell lung cancer. This chain links TRBV7-2 with TRBJ1-6; no clear D gene. The sequencing used PBMCs, collected before or after stereotactic body radiation therapy (not recorded which). CDR3 region: CASGQQPNSPLHF. DNA of the CDR3: TGTGCCAGCGGCCAACAGCCAAATTCACCCCTCCACTTT.